Listed below are T cell receptor beta chains from one sample, sequenced in a study of technical replicates of blood from a handful of donors. The data were produced by immunoSEQ multiplex PCR, yet TCRdb's version contains in-frame clones alone and is incomplete. The sample has around 80,000 clones; approximately 98% are singletons. The sequencing sample was made of T cells isolated from PBMCs. The receptors derive from a human donor in good health. Both conserved end residues are part of each CDR3. Fields, in order: CDR3 DNA, CDR3 protein, J gene, V gene, D gene, clone size. A D gene is named only where the DNA matches it firmly. Rows may omit the clone size; those that give it use once, few, many or a size class.

TGTGCCAGCAGCGGGGGACTAGCGGGAGGCACAGATACGCAGTATTTT CASSGGLAGGTDTQYF TRBJ2-3 TRBV5-4 TRBD2 .
TGTGCCAGCTCACCCCCCGGGACAGGCCCCTACGAGCAGTACTTC CASSPPGTGPYEQYF TRBJ2-7 TRBV18 TRBD1 .
TGTGCCAGCAGCTTGGCCTTGGGGGGAGAGACCCAGTACTTC CASSLALGGETQYF TRBJ2-5 TRBV5-4 . .
TGCGCCAGCAGTGAGTCGGATCTTAGCGGGACGTCCGAGCAGTACTTC CASSESDLSGTSEQYF TRBJ2-7 TRBV10-1 TRBD2 .
TGTGCCAGCAGGGGGTCGGGGATGAACACTGAAGCTTTCTTT CASRGSGMNTEAFF TRBJ1-1 TRBV6-6 . .
TGTGCTAGTGGTTTCGGGGGGAGGGATGTCTACAATGAGCAGTTCTTC CASGFGGRDVYNEQFF TRBJ2-1 TRBV12-5 TRBD2 .
TGTGCCAGCTCAGGGGTATACGAGCAGTACTTC CASSGVYEQYF TRBJ2-7 TRBV2 . .
TGTGCCAGCAGTTACTCGGGACAGGGCTCCACTGAAGCTTTCTTT CASSYSGQGSTEAFF TRBJ1-1 TRBV6-5 TRBD1 .
TGTGCCAGCAGCCAGACTAGAGGAAACACCGGGGAGCTGTTTTTT CASSQTRGNTGELFF TRBJ2-2 TRBV28 . .
TGTGCCAGCAGTGAAGGGGGGCAGGACACTGAAGCTTTCTTT CASSEGGQDTEAFF TRBJ1-1 TRBV2 . .
TGTGCCAGCGACCCGGGACTAGCGGGAGCGGGTCCTGGGAATGAGCAGTTCTTC CASDPGLAGAGPGNEQFF TRBJ2-1 TRBV5-4 TRBD2 .
TGTGCCAGCAGTTACGGTGGGGGGACCGGGGAGCTGTTTTTT CASSYGGGTGELFF TRBJ2-2 TRBV6-5 . .
TGTGCCAGCAGTAGTAGCGGGAGCTATTCCCATGAGCAGTTCTTC CASSSSGSYSHEQFF TRBJ2-1 TRBV7-8 TRBD2 .
TGTGCCAGCAGCCTAAGCCAGGGGGCAGTTGAAAAACTGTTTTTT CASSLSQGAVEKLFF TRBJ1-4 TRBV7-9 TRBD1 .
TGTGCCAGCAGTCGGACAGGAGGGGAAAAACTGTTTTTT CASSRTGGEKLFF TRBJ1-4 TRBV2 TRBD1 .
TGTGCCAGCAGCACAAGACCGGGACTAGCGCCGTACAATGAGCAGTTCTTC CASSTRPGLAPYNEQFF TRBJ2-1 TRBV5-4 TRBD2 once
TGCGCCAGCAGCCAAGAGTGGGGGGGGCCGGTCGAAAGGCATTTT CASSQEWGGPVERHF TRBJ1-5 TRBV4-3 . .
TGTGCCAGCGGCCGAGGAGACTATGGCTACACCTTC CASGRGDYGYTF TRBJ1-2 TRBV25-1 . .
TGTGCCAGTAGTATAGATCTAGAAAGTCGCGAGCAGTACTTC CASSIDLESREQYF TRBJ2-7 TRBV19 . .
TGTGCCAGCAGCTCATTGACAGGGGGGATCATTCAGTACTTC CASSSLTGGIIQYF TRBJ2-4 TRBV7-9 TRBD1 .
TGTGCCAGCAGCTACTCCGTCGGGGAAGATACGCAGTATTTT CASSYSVGEDTQYF TRBJ2-3 TRBV5-4 . .
TGTGCCAGCAGCTGGGGACTAGGGAAAGATACGCAGTATTTT CASSWGLGKDTQYF TRBJ2-3 TRBV5-6 TRBD2 once
TGTGCCAGCAGTCAGGACAGAGACAATGAGCAGTTCTTC CASSQDRDNEQFF TRBJ2-1 TRBV6-6 . .
TGTGCCAGCAGCTTTGGGGGGAGGGCCACTGAAGCTTTCTTT CASSFGGRATEAFF TRBJ1-1 TRBV13 . .
TGCGCCAGCAGCCCGGGCTACGAGCAGTACTTC CASSPGYEQYF TRBJ2-7 TRBV5-1 . .
TGCAGCGTTAACACGGGAACAGTCATGTACCAAGAGACCCAGTACTTC CSVNTGTVMYQETQYF TRBJ2-5 TRBV29-1 . .
TGCAGTGCCGGACAGGTTAATGGCTACACCTTC CSAGQVNGYTF TRBJ1-2 TRBV20-1 TRBD1 .
TGTGCCAGCAGCTTAGCTAGCGGGAGGGAGCGCCTGCATGAGCAGTTCTTC CASSLASGRERLHEQFF TRBJ2-1 TRBV7-8 TRBD2 .
TGTGCCAGCAGCCAAGAGGGGACTAGCTCCTACGAGCAGTACTTC CASSQEGTSSYEQYF TRBJ2-7 TRBV4-2 TRBD2 .
TGTGCCAGCAGCTTTCCAGGGTCTCAAGCTTTCTTT CASSFPGSQAFF TRBJ1-1 TRBV7-3 . .
TGTGCCAGCACCCGGGGGCGACAGGGAACTGGAAACACCATATATTTT CASTRGRQGTGNTIYF TRBJ1-3 TRBV13 TRBD1 once
TGTGCCAGTAGTACAGACGGAGGTAAGATGAACACTGAAGCTTTCTTT CASSTDGGKMNTEAFF TRBJ1-1 TRBV19 . .
TGTGCCAGCAGTGACCCAGGGGACACAGATACGCAGTATTTT CASSDPGDTDTQYF TRBJ2-3 TRBV6-1 . .
TGTGCCAGCAGCAGGGGTTTGGGAAACACCATATATTTT CASSRGLGNTIYF TRBJ1-3 TRBV9 . .
TGCGCCAGCAGCCTAAGGACTATCCAGCATGAGCAGTTCTTC CASSLRTIQHEQFF TRBJ2-1 TRBV4-1 . .
TGTGCCAGCAGTTTACACAGGGGGGGAACTGAAGCTTTCTTT CASSLHRGGTEAFF TRBJ1-1 TRBV28 TRBD1 .
TGTGCCAGCAGTTCTCTGGACAGGGCCTACAATGAGCAGTTCTTC CASSSLDRAYNEQFF TRBJ2-1 TRBV2 TRBD1 .
TGTGCCAGCAGCCTAGGGGGAGCGGCGAATGAGCAGTTCTTC CASSLGGAANEQFF TRBJ2-1 TRBV7-3 . .
TGTGCCAGTGAATCGGCAGACAGTTACCCAAGGCTGACGCAGTATTTT CASESADSYPRLTQYF TRBJ2-3 TRBV19 . .
TGCAGAGGAAGAGGTAACTATGGCTACACCTTC CRGRGNYGYTF TRBJ1-2 TRBV20-1 . .
TGTGCCAGCAGTGAACCAACTAGGCCCGGGGAGCTGTTTTTT CASSEPTRPGELFF TRBJ2-2 TRBV6-1 . .
TGCGCCAGCAGCCACATATACGGGCGGGAGGGCTACCTAAGCTCCTACAATGAGCAGTTCTTC CASSHIYGREGYLSSYNEQFF TRBJ2-1 TRBV5-1 TRBD2 .
TGTGCCAGCAGTTTATCCATCGGACAGGGACTTGCCTTC CASSLSIGQGLAF TRBJ2-7 TRBV27 TRBD1 .
TGTGCCAGCAGCCGAGAGGGAGGGTACAATCAGCCCCAGCATTTT CASSREGGYNQPQHF TRBJ1-5 TRBV27 . .
TGTGCCAGCAGTTACGTCTGGGGGGGAGATGGCTACACCTTC CASSYVWGGDGYTF TRBJ1-2 TRBV6-5 . .
TGTGCCAGCAGTGAGGGACTAGCGGGAGTCGCCTACGAGCAGTACTTC CASSEGLAGVAYEQYF TRBJ2-7 TRBV2 TRBD2 .